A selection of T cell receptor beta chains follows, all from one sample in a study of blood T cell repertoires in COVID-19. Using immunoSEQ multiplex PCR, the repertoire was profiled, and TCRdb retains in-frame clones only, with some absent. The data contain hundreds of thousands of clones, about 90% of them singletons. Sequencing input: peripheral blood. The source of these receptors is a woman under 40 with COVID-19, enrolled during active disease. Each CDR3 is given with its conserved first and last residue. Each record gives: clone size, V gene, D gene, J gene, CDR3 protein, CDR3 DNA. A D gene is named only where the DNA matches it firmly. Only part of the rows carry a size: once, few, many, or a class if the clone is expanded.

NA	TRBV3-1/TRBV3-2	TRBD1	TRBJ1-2	CASSHRDRETYGYTF	TGTGCCAGCAGCCACCGGGACAGGGAAACCTATGGCTACACCTTC
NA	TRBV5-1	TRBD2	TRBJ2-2	CASSPVLGSGVGNTGELFF	TGCGCCAGCAGCCCCGTTTTAGGTAGCGGGGTAGGGAACACCGGGGAGCTGTTTTTT
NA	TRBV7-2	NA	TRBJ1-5	CASSQGPGNQPQHF	TGTGCCAGCAGCCAGGGTCCGGGCAATCAGCCCCAGCATTTT
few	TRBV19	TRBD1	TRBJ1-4	CASSSSRQGTNEKLFF	TGTGCCAGTAGTAGCTCCAGACAGGGCACTAATGAAAAACTGTTTTTT
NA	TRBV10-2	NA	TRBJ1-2	CASSDPRRNYGYTF	TGCGCCAGCTCCGACCCTCGGAGGAACTATGGCTACACCTTC
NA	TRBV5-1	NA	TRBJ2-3	CASSSLTGEGTDTQYF	TGCGCCAGCAGCTCGTTGACAGGGGAGGGTACAGATACGCAGTATTTT
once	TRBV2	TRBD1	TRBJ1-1	CASDRVQNTEAFF	TGTGCCAGCGACAGGGTCCAGAACACTGAAGCTTTCTTT
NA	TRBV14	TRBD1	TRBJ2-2	CASSRPDRVGGELFF	TGTGCCAGCAGCCGACCCGACAGGGTCGGAGGGGAGCTGTTTTTT
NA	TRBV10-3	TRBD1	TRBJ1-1	CATRGTGGPEAFF	TGTGCCACCAGAGGGACAGGAGGGCCTGAAGCTTTCTTT
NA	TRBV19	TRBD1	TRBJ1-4	CASIGTGGLGNEKLFF	TGTGCCAGTATCGGGACAGGGGGCTTAGGTAATGAAAAACTGTTTTTT
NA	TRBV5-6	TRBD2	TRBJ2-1	CASSLAGTSGPHNEQFF	TGTGCCAGCAGCTTGGCGGGGACTAGCGGACCACACAATGAGCAGTTCTTC
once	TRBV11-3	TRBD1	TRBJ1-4	CASTAGGGNEKLFF	TGTGCCAGCACCGCAGGGGGCGGTAATGAAAAACTGTTTTTT
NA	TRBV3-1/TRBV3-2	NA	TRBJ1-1	CASSQEASGNTEAFF	TGTGCCAGCAGCCAAGAGGCCTCGGGTAACACTGAAGCTTTCTTT
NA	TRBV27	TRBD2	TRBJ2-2	CASSITSGGTAGELFF	TGTGCCAGCAGTATTACTAGCGGGGGAACAGCGGGGGAGCTGTTTTTT
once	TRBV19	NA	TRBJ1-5	CASSPLGQTRGGIGQPQHF	TGTGCCAGTAGCCCGCTGGGGCAGACGAGGGGAGGAATAGGTCAGCCCCAGCATTTT
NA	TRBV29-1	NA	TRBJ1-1	CSVGSGNTEAFF	TGCAGCGTTGGATCAGGGAACACTGAAGCTTTCTTT
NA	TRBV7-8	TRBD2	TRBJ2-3	CASTAWGGTDTQYF	TGTGCCAGCACCGCGTGGGGGGGAACAGATACGCAGTATTTT
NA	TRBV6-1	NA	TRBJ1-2	CASSEEYGRAGYGYTF	TGTGCCAGCAGTGAAGAATACGGGCGGGCGGGCTATGGCTACACCTTC
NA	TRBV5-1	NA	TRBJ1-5	CASSLGQNQPQHF	TGCGCCAGCAGCTTGGGGCAGAATCAGCCCCAGCATTTT
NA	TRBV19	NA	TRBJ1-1	CASRTSDSMNTEAFF	TGTGCCAGTCGAACCTCGGACAGCATGAACACTGAAGCTTTCTTT
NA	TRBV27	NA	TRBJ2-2	CASSLSYQNTGELFF	TGTGCCAGCAGTTTATCCTACCAGAACACCGGGGAGCTGTTTTTT
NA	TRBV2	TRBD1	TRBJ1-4	CAATGPGQTNEKLFF	TGTGCCGCTACAGGGCCGGGACAGACTAATGAAAAACTGTTTTTT
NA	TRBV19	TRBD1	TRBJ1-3	CASSPPGQGAGNTIYF	TGTGCCAGTAGCCCACCCGGACAGGGCGCAGGAAACACCATATATTTT
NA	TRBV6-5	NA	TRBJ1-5	CASSLAPSRQPQHF	TGTGCCAGCAGCCTAGCCCCTTCAAGGCAGCCCCAGCATTTT
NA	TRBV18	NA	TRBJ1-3	CASSPTGTGNTIYF	TGTGCCAGCTCACCAACCGGGACAGGAAACACCATATATTTT
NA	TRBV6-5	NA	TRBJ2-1	CASSYHSSYNEQFF	TGTGCCAGCAGTTACCACAGCTCCTACAATGAGCAGTTCTTC
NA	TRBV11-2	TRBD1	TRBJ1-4	CASSQDRGNEKLFF	TGTGCCAGCAGCCAAGACAGGGGGAATGAAAAACTGTTTTTT
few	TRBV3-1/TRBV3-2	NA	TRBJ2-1	CASSQDLVRRDEQFF	TGTGCCAGCAGCCAAGATCTTGTGAGGAGGGATGAGCAGTTCTTC
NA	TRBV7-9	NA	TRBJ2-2	CASSLDRTLANTGELFF	TGTGCCAGCAGCTTAGACCGGACTCTTGCGAACACCGGGGAGCTGTTTTTT
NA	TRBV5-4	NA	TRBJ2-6	CASSSNSGANVLTF	TGTGCCAGCAGTTCCAACTCTGGGGCCAACGTCCTGACTTTC
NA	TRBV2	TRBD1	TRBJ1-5	CASRLSTGGGGQPQHF	TGTGCCAGCAGGCTTTCTACAGGGGGCGGAGGTCAGCCCCAGCATTTT
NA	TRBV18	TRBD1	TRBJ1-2	CASSPPSQGARYGYTF	TGTGCCAGCTCACCACCGTCCCAGGGGGCGCGGTATGGCTACACCTTC
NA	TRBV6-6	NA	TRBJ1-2	CASSYSENYGYTF	TGTGCCAGCAGTTACAGCGAAAACTATGGCTACACCTTC
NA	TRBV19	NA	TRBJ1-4	CASSIQGRKEKLFF	TGTGCCAGTAGTATACAAGGGAGGAAGGAAAAACTGTTTTTT
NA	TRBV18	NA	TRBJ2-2	CASSLPGGDPYTGELFF	TGTGCCAGCTCTCTTCCTGGCGGGGATCCCTACACCGGGGAGCTGTTTTTT
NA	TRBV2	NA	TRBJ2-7	CASSDRTYEQYF	TGTGCCAGCAGTGACAGGACCTACGAGCAGTACTTC
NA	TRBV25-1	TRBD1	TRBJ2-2	CASSESLRTGAHTGELFF	TGTGCCAGCAGTGAATCCCTAAGGACAGGGGCGCACACCGGGGAGCTGTTTTTT
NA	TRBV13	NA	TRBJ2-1	CASSGEAVSYNEQFF	TGTGCCAGCAGCGGCGAGGCCGTATCCTACAATGAGCAGTTCTTC
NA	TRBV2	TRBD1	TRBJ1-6	CASSITGALAF	TGTGCCAGCAGCATCACAGGGGCCCTCGCTTTT